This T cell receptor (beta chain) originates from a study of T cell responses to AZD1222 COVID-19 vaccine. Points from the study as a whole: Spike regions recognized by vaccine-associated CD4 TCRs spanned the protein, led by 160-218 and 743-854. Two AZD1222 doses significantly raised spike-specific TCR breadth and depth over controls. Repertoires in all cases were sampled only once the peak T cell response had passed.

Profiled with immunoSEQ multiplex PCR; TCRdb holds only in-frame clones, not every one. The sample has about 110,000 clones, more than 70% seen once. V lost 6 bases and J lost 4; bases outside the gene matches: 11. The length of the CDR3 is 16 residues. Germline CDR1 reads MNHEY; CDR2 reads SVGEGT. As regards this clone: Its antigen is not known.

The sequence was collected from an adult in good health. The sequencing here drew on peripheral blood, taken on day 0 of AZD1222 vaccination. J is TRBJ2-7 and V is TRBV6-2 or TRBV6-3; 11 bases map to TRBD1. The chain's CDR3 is CASSHAGTGGSYEQYF. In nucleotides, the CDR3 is TGTGCCAGCAGCCATGCCGGGACAGGGGGTTCATACGAGCAGTACTTC.